These 11 T cell receptor beta chains originate from one sample sequenced in a study of cytomegalovirus exposure and HLA in healthy donors. PCR used 60 Vbeta primers and 13 Jbeta primers. Some clones are missing from TCRdb's copy, which holds only in-frame ones; the method was immunoSEQ multiplex PCR. The sample yields some 150,000 clones, around three quarters seen once. Material: PBMCs. Receptors were obtained from a woman in her 50s in good health and CMV-seronegative.

This sequence joins TRBV2 and TRBJ2-5; D is perhaps TRBD2 (5 bases). CDR1 SNHLY and CDR2 FYNNEI come from the germline V gene. The CDR3 runs to 11 residues. Deletions cut 6 bases from V and 4 bases from J, with 6 bases between. Here the CDR3 reads CASRRGETQYF. The CDR3 coding sequence is TGTGCCAGCAGACGGGGAGAGACCCAGTACTTC.

V gene TRBV15 combines with J gene TRBJ1-2; 8 positions match TRBD1. The CDR3 contains 16 residues. J lost 6 bases, V lost 0 bases, and 9 bases had no gene match. Germline lookup yields CDR1 LNHNV and CDR2 YYDKDF (reference sequence). CDR3 sequence (DNA): TGTGCCACCAGCAGAGATCCGCCCAGGGGGCGGGATGGCTACACCTTC. It encodes CATSRDPPRGRDGYTF. Looking up the rest from reference TRBV15 and TRBJ1-2 gives the full variable domain: DAMVIQNPRYQVTQFGKPVTLSCSQTLNHNVMYWYQQKSSQAPKLLFHYYDKDFNNEADTPDNFQSRRPNTSFCFLDIRSPGLGDTAMYLCATSRDPPRGRDGYTFGSGTRLTVV.

The chain joins TRBV27 to TRBJ2-1, with 11 nucleotides matching TRBD2. V lost 6 bases to trimming and J lost 7 bases; unmatched junction nucleotides: 11. CDR3 length: 16 residues. Germline V CDR1 and CDR2: MNHEY, SMNVEV (reference sequence). CDR3 sequence (DNA): TGTGCCAGCAGAGGACTAGCGGGCCGCTTGGGAAATGAGCAGTTCTTC. This gives the protein CASRGLAGRLGNEQFF.

The rearrangement uses TRBV28 and TRBJ1-6; D is undetermined. The CDR3 runs 11 residues. Per the germline V gene, CDR1 is MDHEN and CDR2 is SYDVKM. V shed 6 bases and J shed 7 bases, with 4 bases lying between them. This chain's CDR3 is CASSPNSPLHF. CDR3 bases: TGTGCCAGCAGCCCGAATTCACCCCTCCACTTT.

In its sample, this clone was seen once. The chain carries TRBV28 and TRBJ1-1; weak D call: TRBD1 (5 bases). The V gene lost 7 bases and the J gene lost 0 bases, with 24 bases spanning the gap. The germline V gene encodes CDR1 MDHEN and CDR2 SYDVKM. The CDR3 length is 18 residues. CDR3 sequence (DNA): TGTGCCAGCAACAATACCCCACGCCTGAGACAGATGAACACTGAAGCTTTCTTT. Translated, it gives CASNNTPRLRQMNTEAFF.

This chain connects TRBV6-6 to TRBJ2-7, with a possible D match to TRBD1 (6 bases). The germline CDR1 and CDR2 sequences are MNHNY and SVGAGI (reference sequence). The CDR3 sequence is 13 residues long. The V end lost 2 bases, the J end lost 4 bases, and 9 bases lay between the germline ends. Here the CDR3 reads CASSYKGGYEQYF. CDR3 sequence (DNA): TGTGCCAGCAGTTACAAAGGGGGTTACGAGCAGTACTTC.

The chain combines TRBV4-1 with TRBJ1-1, with 9 bases matching TRBD1. J gave up 4 bases and V 0 bases, and 6 bases lay outside the gene matches. This CDR3 has 16 amino acids. CDR1 is MGHRA, CDR2 YSYEKL, per germline. The CDR3 spells CASSQETGGISTEAFF. CDR3 coding DNA: TGCGCCAGCAGCCAAGAGACAGGGGGGATCTCCACTGAAGCTTTCTTT.

V and J are TRBV6-1 and TRBJ2-1, with 7 bases identical to TRBD2. This CDR3 region has 15 residues. Germline-derived CDR1 and CDR2 are MNHNS and SASEGT. J lost 15 bases, V lost 0 bases, and 14 bases had no gene match. The CDR3 spells CASSEAASGPKRGFF. The CDR3 DNA sequence: TGTGCCAGCAGTGAAGCGGCTAGCGGACCCAAAAGGGGGTTCTTC.

This clone was recorded a few times. The sample has other DNA sequences that encode this CDR3 too. The V and J genes are TRBV2 and TRBJ2-5; D perhaps matches TRBD1 (6 bases). The CDR3 is made up of 14 amino acids. Germline V gives CDR1 SNHLY, CDR2 FYNNEI. Trimming cost V 4 bases and J 2 bases, with 11 bases left between them. Written as DNA, the CDR3 is TGTGCCAGCAGTGGGGGACACAAACAAGAGACCCAGTACTTC. Translated: CASSGGHKQETQYF. Looking up the rest from reference TRBV2 and TRBJ2-5 gives the full variable domain: EPEVTQTPSHQVTQMGQEVILRCVPISNHLYFYWYRQILGQKVEFLVSFYNNEISEKSEIFDDQFSVERPDGSNFTLKIRSTKLEDSAMYFCASSGGHKQETQYFGPGTRLLVL.

V usage is TRBV18 and J usage is TRBJ2-3; 10 positions agree with TRBD1. V was clipped by 6 bases and J by 2 bases; unmatched bases: 5. Germline V lookup: CDR1 KGHSH, CDR2 LQKENI. This CDR3 has 15 residues. The CDR3 loop is CASSQDRGFTDTQYF. The CDR3, as DNA: TGTGCCAGCTCTCAGGACAGGGGGTTCACAGATACGCAGTATTTT.

In its sample, this clone was seen a few times. CDR3 amino acids: CASSPSTMRDTEAFF. The CDR3, as DNA: TGTGCCAGCAGCCCTTCGACAATGCGGGACACTGAAGCTTTCTTT. The rearrangement links TRBV5-8 to TRBJ1-1; D remains ambiguous. V lost 4 bases to trimming and J lost 3 bases, with 16 bases between them. This CDR3 contains 15 residues. Germline assignment: CDR1 SGHTS and CDR2 YDEGEE. Together with reference TRBV5-8 and TRBJ1-1, the CDR3 gives the full variable domain: EAGVTQSPTHLIKTRGQQATLRCSPISGHTSVYWYQQALGLGLQFLLWYDEGEERNRGNFPPRFSGRQFPNYSSELNVNALELEDSALYLCASSPSTMRDTEAFFGQGTRLTVV.